This section outlines one T cell receptor beta chain sequence together with its context. Its specificity is unknown. This specimen comes from a study of beta chain features in type 1 diabetes. Study-wide findings and caveats: Researchers report that Type 1 diabetes patients had moderately but significantly shorter TCRB CDR3s across all four CD4+ subsets.

Expressed TCRB transcripts were sequenced, since all the RNA that had been isolated was reverse transcribed. Sequencing was performed with immunoSEQ multiplex PCR; in TCRdb, only in-frame clones are kept and a portion is missing. Of under 200,000 clones in the sample, 7.5% to 9.5% are singletons; the top ten hold around 0.5%. The CDR3 sequence is 15 residues long. V trimming: 2 bases; J trimming: 4 bases; junction bases outside the gene matches: 4. Germline V gene lookup returns CDR1 SGHNT and CDR2 YYREEE (reference sequence). The chain links TRBV5-4 to TRBJ2-1; 9 bases match TRBD2. Sequenced sample: central memory CD4+ T cells from blood. This receptor was obtained from a woman in her late teens or twenties with type 1 diabetes. The CDR3 sequence is CASSLRLAAYNEQFF. The CDR3 DNA follows: TGTGCCAGCAGCTTAAGACTAGCGGCTTACAATGAGCAGTTCTTC.